The next 17 T cell receptor beta chains were all read from a single sample in a study of blood T cell repertoires in COVID-19. Method: immunoSEQ multiplex PCR; TCRdb's copy keeps in-frame clones and lacks some. The profile shows 110,000 to 150,000 clones, roughly three quarters of them singletons. Sequencing input: peripheral blood. The receptor source for this set is a woman aged 65 to 85 with COVID-19, enrolled during active disease.

This chain links TRBV18 with TRBJ1-1, with 7 nucleotides matching TRBD1. Germline loops: CDR1 KGHSH, CDR2 LQKENI. The J segment lost 5 bases and the V segment lost 1 base, leaving 10 bases of the junction unmatched. The CDR3 extends over 16 amino acids. The CDR3 region has the DNA TGTGCCAGCTCACCACAACAGGGGAGATCGTCGACTGAAGCTTTCTTT. This codes for CASSPQQGRSSTEAFF. Filled out from reference TRBV18 and TRBJ1-1, the complete variable domain reads NAGVMQNPRHLVRRRGQEARLRCSPMKGHSHVYWYRQLPEEGLKFMVYLQKENIIDESGMPKERFSAEFPKEGPSILRIQQVVRGDSAAYFCASSPQQGRSSTEAFFGQGTRLTVV.

The CDR3 nucleotides read TGTGCCAGCAGCACATACGGGGTCTCTGGAAACACCATATATTTT. It codes for CASSTYGVSGNTIYF. The gene calls are TRBV9 and TRBJ1-3; D call uncertain. The CDR3 contains 15 residues. Between the trimmed V and J ends, which lost 4 bases and 0 bases, there was a span of 11 bases. Germline V gene lookup returns CDR1 SGDLS and CDR2 YYNGEE.

V usage is TRBV27 and J usage is TRBJ2-3; 8 nucleotides line up with TRBD1. J gave up 9 bases and V 0 bases, and 5 bases lay outside the gene matches. Germline V gives CDR1 MNHEY, CDR2 SMNVEV (reference sequence). The CDR3 length is 14 residues. CDR3 in amino acids: CASSLSGQDWTQYF. DNA of the CDR3: TGTGCCAGCAGTTTATCGGGACAGGATTGGACGCAGTATTTT.

J is TRBJ1-1 and V is TRBV29-1; D possibly corresponds to TRBD1 (5 bases). The CDR3 covers 14 residues. Per the germline V gene, CDR1 is SQVTM and CDR2 is ANQGSEA. Trimming took 5 bases from V and 0 from J, leaving 13 bases between them. CDR3 protein: CSVNPPGMNTEAFF. CDR3 nucleotide sequence: TGCAGCGTTAACCCCCCAGGGATGAACACTGAAGCTTTCTTT.

This clone has a handful of counts. This rearrangement joins TRBV10-3 to TRBJ2-5, with 8 positions matching TRBD2. Germline V gene data show CDR1 as ENHRY and CDR2 as SYGVKD. CDR3 length: 17 residues. V lost 0 bases, J lost 4 bases, and 10 bases stayed unmatched. CDR3 sequence: CAISESSASGRRETQYF. The CDR3 region has the DNA TGTGCCATCAGTGAGTCGTCGGCTAGCGGGCGTAGAGAGACCCAGTACTTC.

This clone was observed many times. This chain joins TRBV7-9 and TRBJ2-2; the match to TRBD2 covers 11 bases. V gave up 2 bases and J gave up 1 base; unmatched junction bases: 9. The CDR3 sequence is 19 residues long. Germline V CDR1 and CDR2: SEHNR, FQNEAQ (reference sequence). The CDR3 here is CASSLIVLAGGMNTGELFF. The CDR3 region has the DNA TGTGCCAGCAGCTTAATAGTCCTAGCGGGGGGTATGAACACCGGGGAGCTGTTTTTT.

This chain links TRBV28 with TRBJ2-7; D may be TRBD1 (5 bases). The CDR3 runs to 16 residues. In germline, CDR1 is MDHEN, CDR2 SYDVKM. V was pared by 5 bases and J by 2 bases, with 19 bases between. The CDR3 nucleotides read TGTGCCAGCAGTATAGCTGGACACGCACAGCCCTACGAGCAGTACTTC. Residues: CASSIAGHAQPYEQYF.

The genes are TRBV5-1 and TRBJ2-3; D possibly corresponds to TRBD1 (5 bases). Germline CDR1 is SGHRS and CDR2 is YFSETQ. The V end was cut by 0 bases, the J end by 4 bases, with 15 bases between. The CDR3 is made up of 16 amino acids. CDR3 in amino acids: CASSLAPQGIADTQYF. For the CDR3, the DNA is TGCGCCAGCAGCTTGGCACCCCAGGGTATTGCAGATACGCAGTATTTT.

The chain carries TRBV5-1 and TRBJ2-1, with D uncertain. The CDR3 is 11 residues long. With 7 bases removed from V and 4 bases from J, the gap between germline ends came to 6 bases. CDR1 is SGHRS and CDR2 is YFSETQ in the germline V gene. CDR3 sequence: CASQQYNEQFF. The CDR3 nucleotides are TGCGCCAGCCAACAATACAATGAGCAGTTCTTC.

V is TRBV4-2 and J is TRBJ1-6, with 9 positions matching TRBD1. Germline loops: CDR1 LGHNA, CDR2 YNFKEQ. The CDR3 is 15 amino acids. The junction had 3 bases not matched to a gene; V was cut back by 1 base and J by 8 bases. The CDR3 DNA sequence: TGTGCCAGCAGCCAAGGGGACAGGGATCATTCACCCCTCCACTTT. As protein: CASSQGDRDHSPLHF.

The chain carries TRBV5-4 and TRBJ1-2; 7 bases match TRBD1. The germline V gene has CDR1 SGHNT and CDR2 YYREEE (reference sequence). This CDR3 region has 17 residues. V lost 0 bases to trimming and J lost 0 bases; unmatched junction nucleotides: 8. CDR3 loop: CASSLGRAGQANYGYTF. DNA of the CDR3: TGTGCCAGCAGCTTGGGACGGGCTGGACAGGCTAACTATGGCTACACCTTC.

V usage is TRBV6-5 and J usage is TRBJ1-1; tentative D call: TRBD1 (6 bases). CDR3 length equals 14 residues. Between the trimmed V and J ends, which lost 6 bases and 0 bases, there was a span of 11 bases. Germline-derived CDR1 and CDR2 are MNHEY and SVGAGI. The CDR3 sequence is CASSWDNMNTEAFF. The CDR3 DNA reads TGTGCCAGCAGCTGGGACAACATGAACACTGAAGCTTTCTTT.

Concerning this clone itself: One junction end disagrees with the germline gene, perhaps due to a read error. The genes are TRBV3-1 (or the pseudogene TRBV3-2) and TRBJ2-2, with D tentatively TRBD2 (5 bases). Germline CDR1 LGHDT, CDR2 YNNKEL (reference sequence). This CDR3 region has 13 residues. CDR3 sequence reads: CASRQGSTGELFF. The CDR3 DNA follows: TGTGCCAGCAGGCAAGGGAGCACCGGGGAGCTGTTTTTT.

A few counts support this clone. The rearrangement links TRBV4-2 to TRBJ1-3; tentatively, D is TRBD1 (5 bases). Trimming stripped 8 bases from V and 4 bases from J, with 21 bases between. This CDR3 region has 16 residues. Germline CDR1 is LGHNA and CDR2 is YNFKEQ. The CDR3: CASGDASQKGGNTIYF. As DNA, the CDR3 is TGTGCCAGCGGCGACGCCTCACAGAAGGGGGGAAACACCATATATTTT.

The gene calls are TRBV11-2 and TRBJ2-3, with 10 bases identical to TRBD2. CDR1 is SGHAT, CDR2 FQNNGV, per germline. Trimming cost V 3 bases and J 2 bases; bases outside gene matches: 5. CDR3 size: 16 residues. Written as DNA, the CDR3 is TGTGCCAGCAGCTTTATAGCGGGGGGTAACACAGATACGCAGTATTTT. It specifies CASSFIAGGNTDTQYF.

This clone was observed once. The chain combines TRBV14 with TRBJ2-3; the D is unclear. Between the trimmed V and J ends, which lost 3 bases and 2 bases, there was a span of 6 bases. This CDR3 comprises 13 residues. Germline V gene sequence: CDR1 SGHDN, CDR2 FVKESK. The DNA for the CDR3 is TGTGCCAGCAGCCAGAGAGCCACAGATACGCAGTATTTT. Protein product: CASSQRATDTQYF.

This rearrangement joins TRBV30 to TRBJ2-7; 7 bases are a match to TRBD1. CDR3 length equals 14 residues. The germline V gene encodes CDR1 GTSNPN and CDR2 SVGIG (reference sequence). V lost 0 bases to trimming and J lost 6 bases; unmatched junction nucleotides: 8. CDR3 region: CAWSVDRAGREQYF. CDR3 bases: TGTGCCTGGAGTGTAGACAGGGCCGGGCGCGAGCAGTACTTC. The whole variable domain, remainder taken from reference TRBV30 and TRBJ2-7, is SQTIHQWPATLVQPVGSPLSLECTVEGTSNPNLYWYRQAAGRGLQLLFYSVGIGQISSEVPQNLSASRPQDRQFILSSKKLLLSDSGFYLCAWSVDRAGREQYFGPGTRLTVT.